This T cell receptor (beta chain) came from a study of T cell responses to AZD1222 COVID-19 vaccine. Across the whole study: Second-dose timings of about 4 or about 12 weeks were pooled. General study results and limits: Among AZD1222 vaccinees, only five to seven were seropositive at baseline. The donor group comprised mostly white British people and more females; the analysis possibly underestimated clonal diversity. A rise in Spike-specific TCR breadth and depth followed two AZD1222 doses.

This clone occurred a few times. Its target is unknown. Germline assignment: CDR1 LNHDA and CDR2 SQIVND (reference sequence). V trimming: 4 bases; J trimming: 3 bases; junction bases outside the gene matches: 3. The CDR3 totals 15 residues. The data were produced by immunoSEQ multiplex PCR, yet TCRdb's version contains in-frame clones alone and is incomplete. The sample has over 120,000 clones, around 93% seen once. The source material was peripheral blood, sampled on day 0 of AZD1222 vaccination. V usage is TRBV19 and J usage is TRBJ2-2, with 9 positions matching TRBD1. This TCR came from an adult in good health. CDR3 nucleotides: TGTGCCAGTAGTAACCGACAGGGGGACACCGGGGAGCTGTTTTTT. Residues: CASSNRQGDTGELFF.